These 23 T cell receptor beta chains were all obtained from the same sample, sequenced in a study of blood T cell repertoires in COVID-19. Data came from immunoSEQ multiplex PCR; TCRdb stores just in-frame clones and leaves some out. This repertoire shows about 74,000 clones, 70% to 80% found once; its top ten account for about 12%. Sequencing was carried out using peripheral blood. These receptors came from a human donor in a cohort sampled during active COVID-19.

In its sample, this clone was seen once. The chain couples TRBV27 to TRBJ2-3; no firm D call. Germline V lookup: CDR1 MNHEY, CDR2 SMNVEV (reference sequence). Trimming left V 6 bases short and J 3 bases short, with 4 bases between. The CDR3 is made up of 11 amino acids. The CDR3 loop is CASSRTDTQYF. CDR3 in DNA: TGTGCCAGCAGCCGGACAGATACGCAGTATTTT.

This clone was counted a single time. The V call is TRBV5-1, the J call TRBJ2-1; TRBD2 might be the D (6 bases). The V gene lost 4 bases and the J gene lost 4 bases, with 18 bases spanning the gap. Looked up from germline, CDR1 is SGHRS and CDR2 is YFSETQ. This CDR3 region has 16 residues. In nucleotides, the CDR3 is TGCGCCAGCAGCAATACCGGGACTCCCGGTTACAATGAGCAGTTCTTC. Translating gives CASSNTGTPGYNEQFF. The variable domain in full, with the rest retrieved from reference TRBV5-1 and TRBJ2-1, is KAGVTQTPRYLIKTRGQQVTLSCSPISGHRSVSWYQQTPGQGLQFLFEYFSETQRNKGNFPGRFSGRQFSNSRSEMNVSTLELGDSALYLCASSNTGTPGYNEQFFGPGTRLTVL.

This chain joins TRBV3-1 (or the pseudogene TRBV3-2) and TRBJ2-5; tentatively, D is TRBD2 (7 bases). Looked up from germline, CDR1 is LGHDT and CDR2 is YNNKEL (reference sequence). The CDR3 is made up of 15 amino acids. The V end was cut by 4 bases, the J end by 2 bases, with 14 bases between. The CDR3 nucleotides are TGTGCCAGCAGCCCCCTCGCGGGGGCTCAAGAGACCCAGTACTTC. Protein sequence: CASSPLAGAQETQYF.

The CDR3 loop reads CASSQDRAVNTEAFF. The CDR3 DNA reads as TGCGCCAGCAGCCAAGACAGGGCCGTGAACACTGAAGCTTTCTTT. This chain links TRBV4-3 with TRBJ1-1, with D perhaps TRBD1 (5 bases). This CDR3 is 15 amino acids long. Germline-derived CDR1 and CDR2 are LGHNA and YSLEER. V gave up 0 bases and J gave up 0 bases, with 8 bases separating them.

J is TRBJ1-1 and V is TRBV24-1; 9 bases are a match to TRBD1. This CDR3 contains 13 residues. The germline V gene has CDR1 KGHDR and CDR2 SFDVKD. V lost 5 bases to trimming and J lost 5 bases; unmatched junction nucleotides: 2. The CDR3 nucleotides are TGTGCCACCAGTGGGGGGACAGGGACTGAAGCTTTCTTT. Its protein product is CATSGGTGTEAFF.

This clone was picked up a small number of times. The gene calls are TRBV6-5 and TRBJ1-2; D is ambiguous. Trimming stripped 6 bases from V and 0 bases from J, with 11 bases between. The V gene's germline CDR1 is MNHEY and CDR2 SVGAGI. The CDR3 covers 14 residues. For the CDR3, the DNA is TGTGCCAGCAGGCGAGACGCGGCTAACTATGGCTACACCTTC. Protein product: CASRRDAANYGYTF.

This chain connects TRBV6-2 or TRBV6-3 to TRBJ2-7; the D gene is possibly TRBD1 (7 bases). CDR3 length equals 15 residues. The V and J ends lost 6 bases and 4 bases respectively, with 19 bases between them. Germline CDR1 is MNHEY and CDR2 is SVGEGT. Here the CDR3 reads CASSAPRDSTYEQYF. CDR3 nucleotide sequence: TGTGCCAGCAGCGCACCGCGGGACAGTACTTACGAGCAGTACTTC.

V usage is TRBV6-5 and J usage is TRBJ2-5; TRBD1 matches at 9 bases. Germline V gene sequence: CDR1 MNHEY, CDR2 SVGAGI. The ends lost 6 bases at V and 3 bases at J; junction bases unmatched: 2. CDR3 length: 13 amino acids. The CDR3 DNA reads as TGTGCCAGCAGACGGACAGGGGAAGAGACCCAGTACTTC. Amino acid sequence: CASRRTGEETQYF.

The chain uses TRBV5-6 and TRBJ2-3; TRBD2 matches 13 bases. V gave up 4 bases and J gave up 3 bases; unmatched junction bases: 8. From germline, CDR1 is SGHDT and CDR2 YYEEEE. The CDR3 contains 17 residues. CDR3 loop: CASSPLAGGPQTDTQYF. The CDR3 DNA reads as TGTGCCAGCAGCCCACTAGCGGGAGGGCCTCAAACAGATACGCAGTATTTT.

The rearrangement uses TRBV6-5 and TRBJ2-3; the match to TRBD2 covers 10 bases. V lost 2 bases and J lost 4; bases outside the gene matches: 6. This CDR3 spans 16 amino acids. The germline V gene encodes CDR1 MNHEY and CDR2 SVGAGI. CDR3 protein: CASSYPASGSPDTQYF. In DNA form, the CDR3 reads TGTGCCAGCAGTTACCCGGCTAGCGGGAGCCCAGATACGCAGTATTTT.

This clone is judged medium-sized (0.01 to 0.1%). The gene calls are TRBV12-3 or TRBV12-4 and TRBJ1-5; D not resolved. The CDR3 is 13 amino acids. Trimming removed 6 bases at V and 7 bases at J, with 13 bases between. CDR3 in DNA: TGTGCCAGCAGCCCATACACGGGGCAGCCCCAGCATTTT. Its protein is CASSPYTGQPQHF.

This clone appeared once. The gene calls are TRBV5-1 and TRBJ2-1, with D possibly matching TRBD2 (6 bases). Trimming took off 6 bases at V and 4 bases at J, with 11 bases between the two ends. The length of the CDR3 is 13 residues. Germline V gene data show CDR1 as SGHRS and CDR2 as YFSETQ. CDR3 residues: CASKVAEYNEQFF. In DNA form, the CDR3 reads TGCGCCAGCAAAGTAGCGGAGTACAATGAGCAGTTCTTC.

The chain links TRBV7-9 to TRBJ1-3, with D unclear. The CDR3 totals 14 residues. The germline V gene encodes CDR1 SEHNR and CDR2 FQNEAQ (reference sequence). The V gene lost 4 bases and the J gene lost 2 bases, with 9 bases spanning the gap. In nucleotides, the CDR3 is TGTGCCAGCAGCTCCGCGGGGACTGGAAACACCATATATTTT. Translated: CASSSAGTGNTIYF.

The chain recombines TRBV28 with TRBJ2-1, with D unresolved. Deletions cut 8 bases from V and 6 bases from J, with 11 bases between. CDR1 MDHEN and CDR2 SYDVKM come from the germline V gene. CDR3 size: 12 residues. Here the CDR3 reads CASRQNPNEQFF. The DNA for the CDR3 is TGTGCCAGCCGCCAGAACCCCAATGAGCAGTTCTTC.

The V and J genes are TRBV6-2 or TRBV6-3 and TRBJ1-2; D gene uncertain. Trimming left V 0 bases short and J 7 bases short, with 15 bases between. The germline V gene has CDR1 MNHEY and CDR2 SVGEGT. CDR3 length equals 15 residues. Written as DNA, the CDR3 is TGTGCCAGCAGTTACTCAGGCCGCGGGCCGGCTGGCTACACCTTC. Its protein is CASSYSGRGPAGYTF.

The CDR3 is CASSLALGYSGANVLTF. The CDR3 DNA follows: TGTGCCAGCAGCTTAGCGTTGGGCTACTCTGGGGCCAACGTCCTGACTTTC. The chain combines TRBV7-9 with TRBJ2-6; unclear D gene. Germline V gene sequence: CDR1 SEHNR, CDR2 FQNEAQ (reference sequence). V lost 0 bases, J lost 0 bases, and 9 bases lay in between. The CDR3 is 17 residues long.

This CDR3 reads CASSLLGREGSEQFF. The CDR3 region has the DNA TGTGCCAGCAGCCTTTTAGGGAGGGAGGGCTCTGAGCAGTTCTTC. The gene calls are TRBV14 and TRBJ2-1, with 7 bases aligning to TRBD2. The CDR3 is 15 residues long. Germline CDR1 reads SGHDN; CDR2 reads FVKESK. The trim removed 4 bases at V and 9 bases at J, leaving 12 bases unmatched.

The genes are TRBV28 and TRBJ1-2; D is undetermined. This CDR3 is 13 amino acids long. The V and J ends lost 10 bases and 8 bases respectively, with 20 bases between them. The V gene's germline CDR1 is MDHEN and CDR2 SYDVKM. CDR3 sequence reads: CATIGGSGYGYTF. CDR3 bases: TGTGCCACCATAGGAGGATCGGGGTACGGCTACACCTTC.

The chain uses TRBV9 and TRBJ2-7, with D perhaps matching TRBD1 (7 bases). V gave up 0 bases and J gave up 4 bases, with 14 bases separating them. The CDR3 spans 15 residues. Germline assignment: CDR1 SGDLS and CDR2 YYNGEE. In DNA, the CDR3 is TGTGCCAGCAGCGTAGCGCCACAGGGGACTTACGAGCAGTACTTC. Protein product: CASSVAPQGTYEQYF.

This chain connects TRBV5-1 to TRBJ2-7; D is undetermined. V shed 0 bases and J shed 3 bases, with 16 bases lying between them. The CDR3 has 16 amino acids. The germline V gene has CDR1 SGHRS and CDR2 YFSETQ. The CDR3: CASSLDPSRVRYEQYF. DNA for the CDR3: TGCGCCAGCAGCTTGGACCCAAGTAGAGTTCGCTACGAGCAGTACTTC.

The gene calls are TRBV9 and TRBJ2-2; 8 bases are a match to TRBD1. CDR1 and CDR2 from the germline V gene are SGDLS and YYNGEE. Trimming at V came to 2 bases and at J to 5 bases, leaving 5 bases not matched to a gene. The CDR3 has 15 amino acids. This CDR3 reads CASSVTGGRTGELFF. CDR3 nucleotide sequence: TGTGCCAGCAGCGTTACAGGGGGTAGGACCGGGGAGCTGTTTTTT.

V is TRBV19 and J is TRBJ1-1, with D possibly being TRBD1 (5 bases). V lost 4 bases and J lost 1, with 13 bases in between. This CDR3 region has 15 residues. In germline, CDR1 is LNHDA, CDR2 SQIVND (reference sequence). The DNA of the CDR3 is TGTGCCAGTAGTAGGAGACAGCGTACGAACACTGAAGCTTTCTTT. It encodes CASSRRQRTNTEAFF.

V is TRBV7-8 and J is TRBJ2-3, with 8 bases lining up with TRBD1. The CDR3 spans 13 residues. Trimming took 6 bases from V and 4 from J; bases not matched to a gene: 3. Germline assignment: CDR1 SGHVS and CDR2 FQNEAQ. CDR3 amino acids: CASRLQGADTQYF. DNA of the CDR3: TGTGCCAGCAGACTACAGGGGGCAGATACGCAGTATTTT.